The T cell receptor (beta chain) described here comes from a study of a mutant IDH1 vaccine in newly diagnosed glioma. The study, taken as a whole, reports: Among top peripheral T cell clonotypes, changes seemed unrelated to pseudoprogression.

The germline gives CDR1 SGHAT, CDR2 FQNNGV. V gave up 2 bases and J gave up 3 bases, with 15 bases separating them. The CDR3 runs 16 residues. In this sample, this clone turned up a few times. Its antigen remains unknown. Clones were read by immunoSEQ multiplex PCR, and TCRdb kept only the in-frame ones, dropping some. The sample includes around 92,000 clones, 70% to 90% of them seen just once. As for time point: baseline, week 1 (first vaccination visit). This sample's treatment: pre-vaccination baseline after standard-of-care therapy. Material: PBMCs, obtained from a glioma patient treated with radiotherapy, temozolomide or both. This sequence joins TRBV11-2 and TRBJ2-3, with D perhaps TRBD2 (5 bases). The TCR sequence derives from a woman in her forties or fifties with glioma. In nucleotides, the CDR3 is TGTGCCAGCAGCTTATTAAGAGGGAGCGAGACAGATACGCAGTATTTT. This gives the protein CASSLLRGSETDTQYF.